One T cell receptor beta chain is described in this entry. The specificity of this receptor is unknown. TCRdb names NextSeq 550 as the instrument used. The Human TCR Profiling Kit (MiLaboratory) was used to prepare UMI-labeled 5' RACE TRB cDNA libraries. The full amount of extracted RNA was used for cDNA synthesis, and the full amount of resulting cDNA was used for PCR amplification. Libraries were prepared in parallel with an identical number of PCR cycles. The study's processing was this. MIGEC and MiXCR extracted about 53,000 +/- 10,000 unique UMI-labeled TRB cDNA molecules per library, requiring at least two reads per UMI. An average of 40,000 +/- 10,000 functional in-frame TRB CDR3 nucleotide clonotypes without stop codons was found per library. After downsampling to 5000 UMI-labeled TRB molecules per sample, diversity metrics such as normalized Shannon-Wiener and Chao1 were calculated in VDJtools. VDJtools was used to calculate clonotype-size-weighted physicochemical properties of the central five CDR3 residues, namely interaction energy, strength, volume and Kidera factor 4. Each entry corresponds to one CDR3 protein sequence from reads that TCRdb reprocessed, and DNA is not given. The V and J calls come from TCRdb's annotation, not from the publication. The sample's own table lists about 130,000 distinct CDR3 sequences. Nearly 0.5% of the sample comes from the top ten.

The germline V gene (reference sequence) provides CDR1 LNHNV and CDR2 YYDKDF. From the cysteine through the phenylalanine, the CDR3 covers 15 amino acids. The record lacks a DNA sequence. For every CD8+ T cell subset, 300,000 cells were flow-sorted straight into RLT lysis buffer, and each subset was sorted in triplicate. Naive CD8+ T cells were defined stringently as CD45RO-CCR7+CD27+CD95- to exclude memory contaminants. Peripheral blood mononuclear cells were isolated from buffy coats by standard density gradient centrifugation. A FACSAria III was used to flow-sort naive CXCR3-negative and CXCR3-positive CD8+ T cells. An RNeasy Mini Kit was used to extract total RNA from the sorted cells. These data are taken from a study of CXCR3-negative and CXCR3-positive naive CD8 T cells (dated by TCRdb to between 2019 and 2020). Concerning the study at large: Some 130 million TRB reads were obtained in total, roughly 1.5 +/- 0.3 million reads per library. For the TRBV-TRBJ cluster analysis, the naive subsets came from 5 or 6 donors, while the memory cells came from 3 donors. The diversity and physicochemical repertoire analyses included some 11 donors pooled from two independent experiments.

The full study reports these points: Repertoire diversity was comparably high in both naive subsets but much lower in memory CD8+ T cells. Surface CD5, linked to self-reactivity in mice, was comparable between naive subsets; TCR interaction strength was therefore also inferred from TRB CDR3 physicochemical properties. Naive CXCR3-negative and CXCR3-positive cells from the same donor showed similar TRBV-TRBJ usage, whereas memory cells showed distinct patterns. Because CXCR3 expression was partially decreased after cryopreservation, freshly isolated PBMCs were used for most assays. TRB CDR3s from CXCR3-positive naive cells showed higher hydrophobicity (lower Kidera factor 4), lower energy, and higher strength and volume indices than CXCR3-negative naive cells.

Recombination connected TRBV15 to TRBJ2-3; TCRdb's D gene call, TRBD2, goes unchecked for lack of DNA. The clonotype was recovered from a human donor in good health. Some clones in this sample may be carry-over from other donors' samples. The sample was naive CXCR3- CD8+ T cells from blood. This specimen's cell subset or site label, interpreted: CD45RO-CCR7+CD27+CD95- naive CD8+ T cells lacking CXCR3 (TNR3-). The CDR3: CATSRSSGGIDTQYF. The variable domain in full, with residues beyond the CDR3 obtained from the reference TRBV15 and TRBJ2-3 genes, is DAMVIQNPRYQVTQFGKPVTLSCSQTLNHNVMYWYQQKSSQAPKLLFHYYDKDFNNEADTPDNFQSRRPNTSFCFLDIRSPGLGDTAMYLCATSRSSGGIDTQYFGPGTRLTVL.